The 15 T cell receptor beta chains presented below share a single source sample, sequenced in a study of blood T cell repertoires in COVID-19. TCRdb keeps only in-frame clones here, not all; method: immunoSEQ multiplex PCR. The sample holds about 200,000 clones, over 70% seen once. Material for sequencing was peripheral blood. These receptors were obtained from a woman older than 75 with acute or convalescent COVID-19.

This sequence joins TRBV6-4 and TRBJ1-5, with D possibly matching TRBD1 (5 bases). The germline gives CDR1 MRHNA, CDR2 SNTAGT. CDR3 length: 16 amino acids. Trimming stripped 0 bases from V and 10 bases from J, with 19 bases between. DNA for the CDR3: TGTGCCAGCAGTGACTCGAAGGACACCAGCATATTTCCCCAGCATTTT. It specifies CASSDSKDTSIFPQHF.

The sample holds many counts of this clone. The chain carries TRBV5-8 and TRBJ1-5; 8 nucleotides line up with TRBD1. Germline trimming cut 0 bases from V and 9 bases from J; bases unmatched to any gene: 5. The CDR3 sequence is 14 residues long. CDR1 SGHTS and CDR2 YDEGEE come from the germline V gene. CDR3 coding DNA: TGTGCCAGCAGCTTGGCAGGGGGCGGAGGGCCCCAGCATTTT. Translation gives CASSLAGGGGPQHF.

The CDR3 sequence: CASSQGLAEAGELFF. In nucleotides, the CDR3 is TGTGCCAGCAGCCAAGGACTAGCGGAGGCCGGGGAGCTGTTTTTT. The chain carries TRBV7-9 and TRBJ2-2, with 10 bases fitting TRBD2. The CDR3 is 15 residues long. Trimming took 5 bases from V and 6 from J; bases not matched to a gene: 6. Germline CDR1 and CDR2: SEHNR and FQNEAQ (reference sequence). The full variable domain, in which reference TRBV7-9 and TRBJ2-2 provide the parts outside the CDR3, is DTGVSQNPRHKITKRGQNVTFRCDPISEHNRLYWYRQTLGQGPEFLTYFQNEAQLEKSRLLSDRFSAERPKGSFSTLEIQRTEQGDSAMYLCASSQGLAEAGELFFGEGSRLTVL.

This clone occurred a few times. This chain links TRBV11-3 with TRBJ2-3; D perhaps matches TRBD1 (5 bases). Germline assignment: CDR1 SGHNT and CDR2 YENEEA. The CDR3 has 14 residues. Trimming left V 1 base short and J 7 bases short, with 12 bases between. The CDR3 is CASSLGRTPNTQYF. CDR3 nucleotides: TGTGCCAGCAGCTTAGGACGGACACCCAATACGCAGTATTTT.

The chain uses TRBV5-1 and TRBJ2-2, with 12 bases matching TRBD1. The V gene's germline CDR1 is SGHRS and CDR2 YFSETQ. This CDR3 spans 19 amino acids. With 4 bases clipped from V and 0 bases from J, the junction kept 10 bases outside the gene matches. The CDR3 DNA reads TGCGCCAGCAGCAAAGGGGGGACAGGGGGCCCGACGAACACCGGGGAGCTGTTTTTT. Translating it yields CASSKGGTGGPTNTGELFF.

DNA of the CDR3: TGTGCCAGCAGCTTGGGCGGACTAGCGTCTACAGATACGCAGTATTTT. Residues: CASSLGGLASTDTQYF. The V and J genes are TRBV5-4 and TRBJ2-3; 9 nucleotides agree with TRBD2. Germline CDR1 reads SGHNT; CDR2 reads YYREEE (reference sequence). CDR3 size: 16 residues. The J segment lost 3 bases and the V segment lost 0 bases, leaving 5 bases of the junction unmatched.

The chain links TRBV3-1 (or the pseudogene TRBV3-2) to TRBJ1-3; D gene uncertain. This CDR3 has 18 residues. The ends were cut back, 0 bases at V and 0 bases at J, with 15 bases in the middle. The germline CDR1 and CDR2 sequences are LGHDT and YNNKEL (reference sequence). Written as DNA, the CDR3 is TGTGCCAGCAGCCAAGATCTTCCCAGAATCCACTCTGGAAACACCATATATTTT. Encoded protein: CASSQDLPRIHSGNTIYF.

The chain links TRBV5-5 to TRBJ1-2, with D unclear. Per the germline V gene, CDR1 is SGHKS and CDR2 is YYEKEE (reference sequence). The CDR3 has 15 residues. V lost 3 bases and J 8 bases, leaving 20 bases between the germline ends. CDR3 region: CASSSTGSYRGGYTF. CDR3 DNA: TGTGCCAGCAGCTCGACCGGGTCATACCGAGGCGGCTACACCTTC.

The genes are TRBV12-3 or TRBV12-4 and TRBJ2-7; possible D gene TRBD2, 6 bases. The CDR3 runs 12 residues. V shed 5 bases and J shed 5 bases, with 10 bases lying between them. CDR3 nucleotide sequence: TGTGCCAGCAGTAGAGGCGGGAACGAGCAGTACTTC. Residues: CASSRGGNEQYF.

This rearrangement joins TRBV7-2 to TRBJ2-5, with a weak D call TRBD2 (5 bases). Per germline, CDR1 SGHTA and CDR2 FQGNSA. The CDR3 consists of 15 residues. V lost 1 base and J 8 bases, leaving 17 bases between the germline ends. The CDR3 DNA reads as TGTGCCAGCAGCTTAGTGGGCGGCAGTACGGGAACCCAGTACTTC. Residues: CASSLVGGSTGTQYF. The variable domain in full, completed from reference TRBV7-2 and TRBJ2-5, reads GAGVSQSPSNKVTEKGKDVELRCDPISGHTALYWYRQSLGQGLEFLIYFQGNSAPDKSGLPSDRFSAERTGGSVSTLTIQRTQQEDSAVYLCASSLVGGSTGTQYFGPGTRLLVL.

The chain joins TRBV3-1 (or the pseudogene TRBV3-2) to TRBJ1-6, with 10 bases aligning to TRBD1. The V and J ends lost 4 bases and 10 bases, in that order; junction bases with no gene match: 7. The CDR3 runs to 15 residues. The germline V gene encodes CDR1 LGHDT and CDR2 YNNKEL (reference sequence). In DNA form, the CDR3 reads TGTGCCAGCAGCCTCCGGGACAGGGGAACGTCACCCCTCCACTTT. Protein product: CASSLRDRGTSPLHF.

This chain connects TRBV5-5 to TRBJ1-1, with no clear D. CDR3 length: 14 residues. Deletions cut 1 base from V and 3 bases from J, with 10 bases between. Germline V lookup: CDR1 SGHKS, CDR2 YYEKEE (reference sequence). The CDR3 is CASSLSPQDTEAFF. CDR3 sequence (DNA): TGTGCCAGCAGCTTGTCCCCCCAGGACACTGAAGCTTTCTTT.

The CDR3 coding sequence is TGTGCCAGTAGTCCCCAACCTAGCGGGAGATCTTACAATGAGCAGTTCTTC. Its protein product is CASSPQPSGRSYNEQFF. The chain employs TRBV19 and TRBJ2-1, with 10 bases matching TRBD2. Germline CDR1 is LNHDA and CDR2 is SQIVND (reference sequence). J was trimmed by 4 bases and V by 5 bases; bases with no gene match: 11. The CDR3 consists of 17 residues.

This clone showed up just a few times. In DNA, the CDR3 is TGTGCCAGCAGTTTACCACAGTATAATCAGCCCCAGCATTTT. Encoded protein: CASSLPQYNQPQHF. The chain links TRBV28 to TRBJ1-5; D gene ambiguous. Germline V gene lookup returns CDR1 MDHEN and CDR2 SYDVKM. The V gene lost 2 bases and the J gene lost 4 bases, with 9 bases spanning the gap. The CDR3 extends over 14 amino acids.

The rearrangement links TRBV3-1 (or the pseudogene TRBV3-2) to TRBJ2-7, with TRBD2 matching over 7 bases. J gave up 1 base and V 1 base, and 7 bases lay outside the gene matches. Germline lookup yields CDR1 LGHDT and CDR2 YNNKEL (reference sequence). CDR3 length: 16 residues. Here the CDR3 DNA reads TGTGCCAGCAGCCAAGTATTGAGCGGGGTGTCCTACGAGCAGTACTTC. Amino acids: CASSQVLSGVSYEQYF.